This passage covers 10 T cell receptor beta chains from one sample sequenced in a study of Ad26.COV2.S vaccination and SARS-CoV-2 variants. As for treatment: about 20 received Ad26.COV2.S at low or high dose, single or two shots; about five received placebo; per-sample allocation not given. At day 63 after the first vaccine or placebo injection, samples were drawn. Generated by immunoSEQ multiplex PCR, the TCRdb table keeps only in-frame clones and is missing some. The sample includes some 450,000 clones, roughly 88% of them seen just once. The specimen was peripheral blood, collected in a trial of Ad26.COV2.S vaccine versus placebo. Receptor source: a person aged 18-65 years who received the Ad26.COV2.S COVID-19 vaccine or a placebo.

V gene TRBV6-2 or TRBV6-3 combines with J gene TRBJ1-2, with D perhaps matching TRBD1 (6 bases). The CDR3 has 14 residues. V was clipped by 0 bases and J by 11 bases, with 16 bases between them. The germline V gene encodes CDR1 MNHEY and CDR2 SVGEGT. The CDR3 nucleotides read TGTGCCAGCAGTTACTCGGACAGCTCCTGGGGTTACACCTTC. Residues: CASSYSDSSWGYTF.

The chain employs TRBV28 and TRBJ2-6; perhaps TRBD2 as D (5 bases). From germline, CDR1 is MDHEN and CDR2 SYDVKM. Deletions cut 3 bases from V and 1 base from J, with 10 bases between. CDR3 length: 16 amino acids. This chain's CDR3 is CASSFGELSGANVLTF. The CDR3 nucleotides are TGTGCCAGCAGTTTCGGGGAACTATCTGGGGCCAACGTCCTGACTTTC.

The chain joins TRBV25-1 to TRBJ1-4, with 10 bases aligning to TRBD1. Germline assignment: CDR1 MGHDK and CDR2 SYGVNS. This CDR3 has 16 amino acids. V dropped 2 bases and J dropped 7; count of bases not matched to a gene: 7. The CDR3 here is CASSEMGTGVGEKLFF. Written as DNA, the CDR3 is TGTGCCAGCAGTGAAATGGGGACAGGGGTGGGTGAAAAACTGTTTTTT.

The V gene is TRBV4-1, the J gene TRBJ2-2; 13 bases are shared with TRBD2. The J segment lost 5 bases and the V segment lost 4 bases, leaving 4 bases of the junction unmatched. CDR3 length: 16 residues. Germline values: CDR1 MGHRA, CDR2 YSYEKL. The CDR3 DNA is TGCGCCAGCAGCCTGGGACTAGCGGGACGTACCGGGGAGCTGTTTTTT. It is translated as CASSLGLAGRTGELFF.

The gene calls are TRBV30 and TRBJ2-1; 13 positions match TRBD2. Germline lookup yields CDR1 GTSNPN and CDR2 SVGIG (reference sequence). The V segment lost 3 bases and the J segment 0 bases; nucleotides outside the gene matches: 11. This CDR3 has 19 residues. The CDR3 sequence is CAWRATGLAGSLSYNEQFF. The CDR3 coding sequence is TGTGCCTGGAGGGCCACGGGACTAGCGGGATCCCTCTCCTACAATGAGCAGTTCTTC.

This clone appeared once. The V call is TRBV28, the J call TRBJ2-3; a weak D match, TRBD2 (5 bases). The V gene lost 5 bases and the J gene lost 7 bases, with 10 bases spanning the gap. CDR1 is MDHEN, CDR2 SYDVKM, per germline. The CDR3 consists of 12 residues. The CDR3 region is CASSPPGYTQYF. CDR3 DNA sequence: TGTGCCAGCAGTCCCCCGGGGTATACGCAGTATTTT.

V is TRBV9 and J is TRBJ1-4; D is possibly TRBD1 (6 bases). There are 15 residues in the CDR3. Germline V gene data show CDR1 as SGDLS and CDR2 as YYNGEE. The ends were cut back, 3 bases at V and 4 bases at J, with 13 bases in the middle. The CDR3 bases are TGTGCCAGCAGCGCGGACGGGACAAGTAATGAAAAACTGTTTTTT. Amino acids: CASSADGTSNEKLFF.

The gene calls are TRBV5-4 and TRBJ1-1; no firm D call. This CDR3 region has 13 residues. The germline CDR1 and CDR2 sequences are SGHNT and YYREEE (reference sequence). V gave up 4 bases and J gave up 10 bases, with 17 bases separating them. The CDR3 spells CASSPRGPGGAFF. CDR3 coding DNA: TGTGCCAGCAGCCCTCGGGGTCCCGGCGGAGCTTTCTTT.

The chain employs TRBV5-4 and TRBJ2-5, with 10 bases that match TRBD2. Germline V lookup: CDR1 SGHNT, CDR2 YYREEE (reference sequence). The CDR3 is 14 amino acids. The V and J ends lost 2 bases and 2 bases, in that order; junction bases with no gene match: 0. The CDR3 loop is CASSLLAGQETQYF. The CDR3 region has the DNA TGTGCCAGCAGCTTACTAGCGGGACAAGAGACCCAGTACTTC.

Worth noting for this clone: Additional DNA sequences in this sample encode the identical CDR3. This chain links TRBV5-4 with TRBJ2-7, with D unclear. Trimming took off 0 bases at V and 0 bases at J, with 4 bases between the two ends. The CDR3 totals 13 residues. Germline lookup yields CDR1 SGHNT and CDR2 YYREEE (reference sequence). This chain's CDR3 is CASSLASSYEQYF. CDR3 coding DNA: TGTGCCAGCAGCTTGGCCTCCTCCTACGAGCAGTACTTC. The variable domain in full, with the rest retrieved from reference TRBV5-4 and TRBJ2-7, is ETGVTQSPTHLIKTRGQQVTLRCSSQSGHNTVSWYQQALGQGPQFIFQYYREEENGRGNFPPRFSGLQFPNYSSELNVNALELDDSALYLCASSLASSYEQYFGPGTRLTVT.